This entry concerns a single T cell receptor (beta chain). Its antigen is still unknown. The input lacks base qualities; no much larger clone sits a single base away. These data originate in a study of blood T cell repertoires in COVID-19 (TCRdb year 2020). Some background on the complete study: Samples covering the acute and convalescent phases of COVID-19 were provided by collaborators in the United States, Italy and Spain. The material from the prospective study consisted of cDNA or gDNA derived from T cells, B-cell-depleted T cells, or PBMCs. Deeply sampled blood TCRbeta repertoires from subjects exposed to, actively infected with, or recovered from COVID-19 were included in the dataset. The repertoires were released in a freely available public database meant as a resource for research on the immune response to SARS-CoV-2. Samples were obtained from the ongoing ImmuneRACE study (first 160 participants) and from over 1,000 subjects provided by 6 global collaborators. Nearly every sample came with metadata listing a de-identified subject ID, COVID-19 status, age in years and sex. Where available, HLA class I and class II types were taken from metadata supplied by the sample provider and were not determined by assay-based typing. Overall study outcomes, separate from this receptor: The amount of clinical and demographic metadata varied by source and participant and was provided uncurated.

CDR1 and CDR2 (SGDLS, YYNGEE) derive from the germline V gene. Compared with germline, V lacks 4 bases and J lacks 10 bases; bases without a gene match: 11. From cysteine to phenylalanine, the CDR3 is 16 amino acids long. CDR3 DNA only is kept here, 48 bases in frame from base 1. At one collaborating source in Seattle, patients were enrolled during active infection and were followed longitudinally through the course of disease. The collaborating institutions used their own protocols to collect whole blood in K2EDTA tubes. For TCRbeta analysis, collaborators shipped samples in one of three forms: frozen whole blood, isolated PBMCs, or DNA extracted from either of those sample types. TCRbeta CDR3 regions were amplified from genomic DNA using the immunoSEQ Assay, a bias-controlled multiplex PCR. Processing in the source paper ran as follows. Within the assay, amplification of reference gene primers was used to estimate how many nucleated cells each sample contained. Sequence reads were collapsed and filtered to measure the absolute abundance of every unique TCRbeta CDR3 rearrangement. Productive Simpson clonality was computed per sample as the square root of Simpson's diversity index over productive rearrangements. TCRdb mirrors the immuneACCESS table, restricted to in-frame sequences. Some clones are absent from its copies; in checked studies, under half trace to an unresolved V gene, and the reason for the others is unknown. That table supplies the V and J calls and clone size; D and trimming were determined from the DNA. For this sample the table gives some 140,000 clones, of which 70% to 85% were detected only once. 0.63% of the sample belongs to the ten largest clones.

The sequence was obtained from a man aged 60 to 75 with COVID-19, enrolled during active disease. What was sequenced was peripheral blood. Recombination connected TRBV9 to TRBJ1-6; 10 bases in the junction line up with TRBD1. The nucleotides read TGTGCCAGCAGCCTCTCCATGACAGGGGGCCAGTCACCCCTCCACTTT. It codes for CASSLSMTGGQSPLHF.